These 17 T cell receptor beta chains were all obtained from the same sample, sequenced in a study of T cells after yellow fever vaccination. Using its own MiXCR run on the 5' RACE reads, TCRdb lists one record per CDR3 protein. Of about 69,000 distinct CDR3 sequences listed, 4.5% to 7.5% are singletons. The sequencing here drew on CD4+ T cells sorted from PBMCs, taken roughly 15 days after the first yellow fever vaccination. These receptor sequences come from a man younger than 35 who received the YFV17D yellow fever vaccine.

At least ten counts were recorded for this clonotype. The V call is TRBV5-1, the J call TRBJ2-1; D gene ambiguous. Trimming took off 1 base at V and 0 bases at J, with 5 bases between the two ends. Germline-derived CDR1 and CDR2 are SGHRS and YFSETQ. The CDR3 has 14 residues. Written as DNA, the CDR3 is TGCGCCAGCAGCTTGACGGGCTCCTACAATGAGCAGTTCTTC. Its translation: CASSLTGSYNEQFF.

In this sample, this clonotype turned up many times. The chain carries TRBV7-3 and TRBJ2-1, with 8 nucleotides matching TRBD2. The germline V gene encodes CDR1 SGHTA and CDR2 FQGTGA. V lost 5 bases to trimming and J lost 7 bases; unmatched junction nucleotides: 4. CDR3 length: 13 residues. For the CDR3, the DNA is TGTGCCAGCAGCCCGGGGGGGCGGAATGAGCAGTTCTTC. This translates into CASSPGGRNEQFF.

The table lists this clonotype with many counts. V usage is TRBV20-1 and J usage is TRBJ1-1; 11 bases are a match to TRBD1. CDR3 size: 14 residues. Looked up from germline, CDR1 is DFQATT and CDR2 is SNEGSKA (reference sequence). The CDR3: CRAGTGGMGTEAFF. The DNA for the CDR3 is TGCAGGGCCGGGACAGGGGGGATGGGGACTGAAGCTTTCTTT.

This clonotype showed up many times. The chain recombines TRBV5-1 with TRBJ2-3; 9 bases are a match to TRBD1. The CDR3 loop spans 13 amino acids. Trimming removed 7 bases from V and 6 bases from J; junction bases left unmatched: 6. Germline lookup yields CDR1 SGHRS and CDR2 YFSETQ. Here the CDR3 reads CASEGQGFDTQYF. The DNA of the CDR3 is TGCGCCAGCGAGGGACAGGGCTTCGATACGCAGTATTTT. The complete variable domain, with remaining parts taken from reference TRBV5-1 and TRBJ2-3, reads KAGVTQTPRYLIKTRGQQVTLSCSPISGHRSVSWYQQTPGQGLQFLFEYFSETQRNKGNFPGRFSGRQFSNSRSEMNVSTLELGDSALYLCASEGQGFDTQYFGPGTRLTVL.

This clonotype was seen at least ten times. The J gene is TRBJ2-1, the V gene TRBV12-3 or TRBV12-4; TRBD2 matches 7 bases. The CDR3 is made up of 14 amino acids. Trimming removed 6 bases from V and 2 bases from J; junction bases left unmatched: 4. The CDR3 DNA is TGTGCCAGCAGGCTCGCGGGGGCCTACAATGAGCAGTTCTTC. Residues: CASRLAGAYNEQFF.

This clonotype was seen repeatedly, ten times or more. The V gene is TRBV7-9, the J gene TRBJ1-2; 9 nucleotides line up with TRBD1. This CDR3 spans 16 amino acids. CDR1 SEHNR and CDR2 FQNEAQ come from the germline V gene (reference sequence). The ends lost 1 base at V and 7 bases at J; junction bases unmatched: 10. The CDR3 protein is CASSLGGDRAASGYTF. The DNA for the CDR3 is TGTGCCAGCAGCTTAGGTGGGGACAGGGCCGCATCTGGCTACACCTTC.

In this sample, this clonotype turned up many times. J is TRBJ1-4 and V is TRBV7-6; 11 positions agree with TRBD1. J lost 6 bases, V lost 3 bases, and 6 bases had no gene match. This CDR3 spans 16 amino acids. Germline assignment: CDR1 SGHVS and CDR2 FNYEAQ. The CDR3 reads CASSLGQGGLDEKLFF. The CDR3 nucleotides are TGTGCCAGCAGCTTGGGACAGGGGGGGCTGGATGAAAAACTGTTTTTT.

At least ten counts were recorded for this clonotype. The chain couples TRBV10-3 to TRBJ1-2; a possible D gene is TRBD1 (6 bases). The CDR3 spans 18 residues. The germline V gene encodes CDR1 ENHRY and CDR2 SYGVKD. Trimming cost V 6 bases and J 6 bases, with 29 bases left between them. CDR3 in amino acids: CAISSVPSRGHTLDGYTF. In DNA form, the CDR3 reads TGTGCCATCAGCTCCGTACCGTCACGGGGACACACGTTAGATGGCTACACCTTC.

This clonotype was observed at least ten times. The CDR3 nucleotides are TGCGCCAGCAGCTTGGGACTAGCGGCTAGCACAGATACGCAGTATTTT. Its translation: CASSLGLAASTDTQYF. The rearrangement links TRBV5-1 to TRBJ2-3; TRBD2 matches at 9 bases. The germline CDR1 and CDR2 sequences are SGHRS and YFSETQ. Trimming removed 0 bases from V and 0 bases from J; junction bases left unmatched: 2. The CDR3 is 16 residues long.

This chain uses TRBV7-2 with TRBJ1-1, with D unclear. CDR1 SGHTA and CDR2 FQGNSA come from the germline V gene. This CDR3 has 15 residues. V gave up 3 bases and J gave up 4 bases, with 15 bases separating them. The CDR3: CASSFSPQGGTEAFF. The DNA for the CDR3 is TGTGCCAGCAGCTTCAGCCCCCAAGGCGGCACTGAAGCTTTCTTT.

This clonotype was detected many times. V and J are TRBV9 and TRBJ2-5; TRBD2 matches 10 bases. V was pared by 2 bases and J by 5 bases, with 3 bases of the junction left unmatched. CDR1 is SGDLS and CDR2 is YYNGEE in the germline V gene. This CDR3 contains 14 residues. CDR3 nucleotide sequence: TGTGCCAGCAGCGTGGGGACTAGCGCCGAGACCCAGTACTTC. Protein product: CASSVGTSAETQYF.

This clonotype was counted at least ten times. V is TRBV4-3 and J is TRBJ2-3; TRBD2 might be the D (5 bases). Trimming cost V 0 bases and J 1 base, with 11 bases left between them. Germline CDR1 LGHNA, CDR2 YSLEER. The CDR3 is 16 amino acids. The CDR3 sequence is CASSQEIRGGTDTQYF. CDR3 coding DNA: TGCGCCAGCAGCCAAGAAATCCGGGGTGGCACAGATACGCAGTATTTT.

At least ten counts were recorded for this clonotype. The chain uses TRBV2 and TRBJ1-4, with a possible D match to TRBD1 (6 bases). The ends were cut back, 7 bases at V and 5 bases at J, with 14 bases in the middle. The germline V gene encodes CDR1 SNHLY and CDR2 FYNNEI. This CDR3 contains 14 residues. Here the CDR3 reads CASNNRDKNEKLFF. The CDR3 nucleotides are TGTGCCAGCAATAACCGGGACAAAAATGAAAAACTGTTTTTT.

This clonotype has just a few counts. V and J are TRBV29-1 and TRBJ2-5, with D uncertain. Germline loops: CDR1 SQVTM, CDR2 ANQGSEA. Trimming shortened V by 2 bases and J by 4 bases, and 14 bases separated the two germline ends. CDR3 length: 14 residues. CDR3 sequence: CSVELPSVGETQYF. The CDR3 DNA follows: TGCAGCGTTGAACTTCCCTCCGTTGGAGAGACCCAGTACTTC. The full variable domain, rest sourced from reference TRBV29-1 and TRBJ2-5, is SAVISQKPSRDICQRGTSLTIQCQVDSQVTMMFWYRQQPGQSLTLIATANQGSEATYESGFVIDKFPISRPNLTFSTLTVSNMSPEDSSIYLCSVELPSVGETQYFGPGTRLLVL.

This clonotype came up many times. The genes are TRBV6-2 or TRBV6-3 and TRBJ2-1, with 7 bases that match TRBD1. Germline values: CDR1 MNHEY, CDR2 SVGEGT. The ends lost 6 bases at V and 2 bases at J; junction bases unmatched: 7. This CDR3 has 15 residues. The CDR3, as DNA: TGTGCCAGCAGCCGCAACAGGGGAACCTACAATGAGCAGTTCTTC. Its translation is CASSRNRGTYNEQFF.

At least ten counts were recorded for this clonotype. The chain has TRBV7-2 and TRBJ2-2, with D possibly matching TRBD1 (5 bases). The CDR3 has 16 residues. The V gene's germline CDR1 is SGHTA and CDR2 FQGNSA. V was trimmed by 2 bases and J by 1 base, leaving 11 bases between them. CDR3 protein: CASSLRGGRNTGELFF. The CDR3 DNA is TGTGCCAGCAGCTTAAGGGGCGGCAGGAACACCGGGGAGCTGTTTTTT.

Many counts were recorded for this clonotype. J is TRBJ1-3 and V is TRBV27; 11 bases line up with TRBD1. V shed 3 bases, J shed 0 bases, and the junction held 7 bases outside the gene matches. This CDR3 has 18 residues. Germline V gene lookup returns CDR1 MNHEY and CDR2 SMNVEV (reference sequence). CDR3 DNA: TGTGCCAGCAGTTTGCCGGGACAGGGGGTTAACTCTGGAAACACCATATATTTT. Translation gives CASSLPGQGVNSGNTIYF.